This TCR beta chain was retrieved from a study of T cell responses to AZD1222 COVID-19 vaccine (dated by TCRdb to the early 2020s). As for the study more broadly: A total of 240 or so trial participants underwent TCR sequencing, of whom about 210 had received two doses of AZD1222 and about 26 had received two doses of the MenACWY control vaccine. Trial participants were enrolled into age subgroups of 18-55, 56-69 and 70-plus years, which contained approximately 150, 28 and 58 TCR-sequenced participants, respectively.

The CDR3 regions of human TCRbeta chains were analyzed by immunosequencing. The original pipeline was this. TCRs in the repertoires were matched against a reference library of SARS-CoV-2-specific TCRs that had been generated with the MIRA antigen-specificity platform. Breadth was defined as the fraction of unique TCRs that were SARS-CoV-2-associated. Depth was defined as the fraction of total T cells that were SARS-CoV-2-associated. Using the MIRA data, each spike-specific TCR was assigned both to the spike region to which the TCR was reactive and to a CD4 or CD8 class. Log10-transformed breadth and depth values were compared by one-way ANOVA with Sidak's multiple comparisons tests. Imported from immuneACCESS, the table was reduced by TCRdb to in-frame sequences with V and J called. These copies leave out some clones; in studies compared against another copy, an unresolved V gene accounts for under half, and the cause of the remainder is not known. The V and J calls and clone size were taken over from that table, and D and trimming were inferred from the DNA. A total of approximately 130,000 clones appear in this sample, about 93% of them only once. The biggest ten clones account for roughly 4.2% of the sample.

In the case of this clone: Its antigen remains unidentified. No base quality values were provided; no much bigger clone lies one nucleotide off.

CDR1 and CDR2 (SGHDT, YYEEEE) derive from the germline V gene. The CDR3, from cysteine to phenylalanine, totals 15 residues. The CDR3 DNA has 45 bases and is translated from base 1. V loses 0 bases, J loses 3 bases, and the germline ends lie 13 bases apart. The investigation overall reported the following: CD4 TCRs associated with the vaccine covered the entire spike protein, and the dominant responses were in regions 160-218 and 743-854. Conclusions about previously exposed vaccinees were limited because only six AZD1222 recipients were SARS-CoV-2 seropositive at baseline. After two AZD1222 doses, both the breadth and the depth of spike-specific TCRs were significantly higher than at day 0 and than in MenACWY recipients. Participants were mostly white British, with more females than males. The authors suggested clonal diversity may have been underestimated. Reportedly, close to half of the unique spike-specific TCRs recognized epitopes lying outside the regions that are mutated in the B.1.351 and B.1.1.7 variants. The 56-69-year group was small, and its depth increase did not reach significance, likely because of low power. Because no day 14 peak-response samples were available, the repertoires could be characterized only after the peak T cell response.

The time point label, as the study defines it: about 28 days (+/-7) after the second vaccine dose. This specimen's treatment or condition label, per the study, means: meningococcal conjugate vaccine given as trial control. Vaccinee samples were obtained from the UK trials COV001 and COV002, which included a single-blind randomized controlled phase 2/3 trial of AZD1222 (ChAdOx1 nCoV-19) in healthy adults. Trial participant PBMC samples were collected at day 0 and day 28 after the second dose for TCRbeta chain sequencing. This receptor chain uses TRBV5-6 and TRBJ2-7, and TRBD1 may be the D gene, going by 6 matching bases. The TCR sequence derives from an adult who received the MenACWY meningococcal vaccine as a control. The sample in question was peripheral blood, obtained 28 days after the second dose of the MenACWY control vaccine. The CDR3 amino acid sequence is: CASSLVVTGDYEQYF. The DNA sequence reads TGTGCCAGCAGCTTGGTGGTGACAGGAGACTACGAGCAGTACTTC.